These 10 T cell receptor beta chains share one sample of origin, sequenced in a study of T cells after yellow fever vaccination (dated by TCRdb to about 2019). The library was prepared using 5' RACE. The sequencer was an Illumina HiSeq 2500. Clones were called with MiXCR by TCRdb after fastp trimmed the public reads at Q25, and only in-frame beta chains were retained. Each CDR3 protein gets just one entry, which takes the most common genes and DNA from the rows behind it. The sample contains approximately 550,000 distinct CDR3 sequences, around an eighth of them found a single time. Around 15% of the sample belongs to the ten largest clones. The sample's treatment or condition label, decoded: live attenuated yellow fever vaccine strain. Material: PBMCs, obtained on the day of the yellow fever booster vaccination. All receptors come from a man in his thirties or forties who received the YFV17D yellow fever vaccine.

This sequence joins TRBV27 and TRBJ2-7; maybe TRBD2 (6 bases). The length of the CDR3 is 17 residues. Trimming shortened V by 6 bases and J by 2 bases, and 23 bases separated the two germline ends. Germline loops: CDR1 MNHEY, CDR2 SMNVEV (reference sequence). In DNA form, the CDR3 reads TGTGCCAGCAGCCAATATTTTGGGGGAGGCATAGCCTACGAGCAGTACTTC. It translates to CASSQYFGGGIAYEQYF.

The chain employs TRBV5-1 and TRBJ2-2; no firm D call. This CDR3 comprises 14 residues. The germline gives CDR1 SGHRS, CDR2 YFSETQ. V lost 4 bases to trimming and J lost 7 bases, with 14 bases between them. The CDR3 loop reads CASSRTGSSGELFF. CDR3 bases: TGCGCCAGCAGCCGGACGGGCTCAAGCGGGGAGCTGTTTTTT.

This chain uses TRBV27 with TRBJ2-1; 10 nucleotides line up with TRBD2. Trimming at V came to 5 bases and at J to 4 bases, leaving 11 bases not matched to a gene. The CDR3 contains 17 residues. CDR1 is MNHEY and CDR2 is SMNVEV in the germline V gene (reference sequence). CDR3 loop: CASSTPPTSGIYNEQFF. CDR3 nucleotide sequence: TGTGCCAGCAGTACCCCCCCTACTAGCGGGATATACAATGAGCAGTTCTTC.

This clonotype was counted only a few times. The chain employs TRBV12-3 or TRBV12-4 and TRBJ1-1; perhaps TRBD1 as D (6 bases). V lost 5 bases and J 10 bases, leaving 20 bases between the germline ends. The CDR3 totals 14 residues. The CDR3 coding sequence is TGTGCCAGCAGTATTGGACAGAGCCGTAGGGTAGCTTTCTTT. It yields the protein CASSIGQSRRVAFF.

The V and J genes are TRBV5-1 and TRBJ1-3, with TRBD1 matching over 9 bases. This CDR3 is 15 amino acids long. The ends lost 0 bases at V and 4 bases at J; junction bases unmatched: 2. Looked up from germline, CDR1 is SGHRS and CDR2 is YFSETQ. CDR3 loop: CASSLAGTGGNTIYF. The CDR3 coding sequence is TGCGCCAGCAGCTTGGCCGGGACAGGGGGAAACACCATATATTTT.

The J gene is TRBJ2-5, the V gene TRBV3-1; 7 bases map to TRBD2. Germline V gives CDR1 LGHDT, CDR2 YNNKEL (reference sequence). The length of the CDR3 is 16 residues. The V and J ends lost 4 bases and 5 bases, in that order; junction bases with no gene match: 13. The CDR3 is CASSPARAGVVETQYF. In DNA form, the CDR3 reads TGTGCCAGCAGCCCTGCTAGGGCGGGGGTGGTGGAGACCCAGTACTTC.

This clonotype was detected a few times. The chain is built from TRBV24-1 and TRBJ2-5; 12 bases match TRBD2. Germline V gives CDR1 KGHDR, CDR2 SFDVKD. V shed 3 bases, J shed 5 bases, and the junction held 6 bases outside the gene matches. There are 16 residues in the CDR3. The CDR3: CATSDPRTSGTETQYF. CDR3 DNA sequence: TGTGCCACCAGTGATCCCAGGACTAGCGGGACTGAGACCCAGTACTTC.

This CDR3 reads CASSEGWGAGYTF. The CDR3 DNA sequence: TGTGCCAGCAGTGAAGGGTGGGGGGCTGGCTACACCTTC. The chain is built from TRBV25-1 and TRBJ1-2, with D tentatively TRBD1 (6 bases). The V gene's germline CDR1 is MGHDK and CDR2 SYGVNS. Trimming removed 2 bases from V and 7 bases from J, with 11 bases in between. The CDR3 runs to 13 residues.

This chain joins TRBV7-2 and TRBJ2-2; TRBD2 might be the D (7 bases). In germline, CDR1 is SGHTA, CDR2 FQGNSA. Between the trimmed V and J ends, which lost 4 bases and 0 bases, there was a span of 9 bases. The CDR3 is 15 amino acids. CDR3 protein: CASSWGGPNTGELFF. The CDR3 DNA is TGTGCCAGCAGCTGGGGGGGCCCGAACACCGGGGAGCTGTTTTTT.

This clonotype was detected only a few times. This chain links TRBV29-1 with TRBJ2-5, with D possibly TRBD1 on 5 matching bases. The CDR3 extends over 12 amino acids. In germline, CDR1 is SQVTM, CDR2 ANQGSEA. V was pared by 6 bases and J by 5 bases, with 13 bases between. This chain's CDR3 is CSVVQGGETQYF. The CDR3 coding sequence is TGCAGCGTCGTTCAGGGCGGCGAGACCCAGTACTTC.